Shown below are 29 T cell receptor beta chains from a single sample sequenced in a study of regulatory T cells. Findings and limits, study-wide: In CD3G-deficient patients, conventional CD4+ T cells were enriched for hydrophobic CDR3 residues at positions 6 and 7.

The primer mix had 52 TRBV and 13 TRBJ primers. This table comes from immunoSEQ multiplex PCR, and its TCRdb copy is limited to in-frame clones, with some not included. The sample includes tens of thousands of clones, about 88% of them seen just once. Antigens of these TCRs are unknown. The material sequenced was conventional CD4+ T cells sorted from blood. The origin of the receptors is a child aged 5-17 years with CD3G deficiency.

Comment on this clone: The same CDR3 can be traced to other DNA sequences in this sample. The rearrangement links TRBV5-1 to TRBJ2-6, with 8 bases lining up with TRBD1. This CDR3 is 16 amino acids long. From germline, CDR1 is SGHRS and CDR2 YFSETQ. The junction had 6 bases not matched to a gene; V was cut back by 5 bases and J by 2 bases. CDR3 amino acids: CASSPGQEAGANVLTF. Written as DNA, the CDR3 is TGCGCCAGCAGTCCGGGACAGGAGGCTGGGGCCAACGTCCTGACTTTC.

For this clone: Other DNA sequences from this sample encode an identical CDR3 as well. The J gene is TRBJ1-3, the V gene TRBV7-9, with 9 nucleotides matching TRBD1. There are 15 residues in the CDR3. The germline gives CDR1 SEHNR, CDR2 FQNEAQ (reference sequence). With 3 bases clipped from V and 4 bases from J, the junction kept 4 bases outside the gene matches. The CDR3 nucleotides are TGTGCCAGCAGCTTGGGACAGGGAAGCGGAAACACCATATATTTT. It codes for CASSLGQGSGNTIYF.

The rearrangement uses TRBV6-1 and TRBJ2-7; D might be TRBD1 or TRBD2, each matching 5 bases. The length of the CDR3 is 14 residues. Germline V gives CDR1 MNHNS, CDR2 SASEGT. V lost 7 bases and J lost 5, with 18 bases in between. Here the CDR3 reads CASNHRGPVDEQYF. The CDR3 DNA reads as TGTGCCAGCAACCATCGGGGACCCGTCGACGAGCAGTACTTC.

A note on this clone: A read error may explain this, as a much larger clone is one base away. Other DNA sequences within the sample encode an identical CDR3. This chain uses TRBV7-8 with TRBJ2-7; D uncertain. In germline, CDR1 is SGHVS, CDR2 FQNEAQ. CDR3 length: 13 residues. Trimming took 0 bases from V and 1 from J, leaving 4 bases between them. The CDR3 DNA is TGTGCCAGCAGCTTAGCGGGGTCCTACGAGCAGTACTTC. This sequence encodes CASSLAGSYEQYF.

This clone was observed a single time. The gene calls are TRBV5-1 and TRBJ2-3, with 7 nucleotides matching TRBD2. This CDR3 region has 16 residues. The V gene's germline CDR1 is SGHRS and CDR2 YFSETQ. J lost 1 base, V lost 3 bases, and 8 bases had no gene match. In DNA, the CDR3 is TGCGCCAGCAGCTCGGTTGGGAGGGGCCGCACAGATACGCAGTATTTT. Translation: CASSSVGRGRTDTQYF. Using reference TRBV5-1 and TRBJ2-3 for the parts outside the CDR3, the full variable domain is KAGVTQTPRYLIKTRGQQVTLSCSPISGHRSVSWYQQTPGQGLQFLFEYFSETQRNKGNFPGRFSGRQFSNSRSEMNVSTLELGDSALYLCASSSVGRGRTDTQYFGPGTRLTVL.

The chain links TRBV28 to TRBJ2-4; D uncertain. CDR3 length equals 13 residues. Germline assignment: CDR1 MDHEN and CDR2 SYDVKM. Trimming pared 9 bases from V and 5 bases from J, leaving 14 bases between. CDR3 in DNA: TGTGCCAGTCGAAATACTGTGGAAAACATTCAGTACTTC. Its translation: CASRNTVENIQYF. Variable domain in full (rest from reference TRBV28 and TRBJ2-4): DVKVTQSSRYLVKRTGEKVFLECVQDMDHENMFWYRQDPGLGLRLIYFSYDVKMKEKGDIPEGYSVSREKKERFSLILESASTNQTSMYLCASRNTVENIQYFGAGTRLSVL.

This clone appeared once. The junction does not match germline at one end; this may be a read error. The rearrangement uses TRBV19 and TRBJ2-1; 13 bases fit TRBD2. This CDR3 is built from 15 residues. Germline V gene lookup returns CDR1 LNHDA and CDR2 SQIVND (reference sequence). Here the CDR3 reads CASSTRTSGRSEQFF. The CDR3 DNA is TGTGCCAGCAGTACCCGGACTAGCGGGAGATCTGAGCAGTTCTTC.

The chain is built from TRBV5-1 and TRBJ2-6; D is unclear. The germline CDR1 and CDR2 sequences are SGHRS and YFSETQ. The CDR3 is 15 amino acids. Deletions cut 4 bases from V and 1 base from J, with 9 bases between. CDR3 nucleotide sequence: TGCGCCAGCAGCCCCAAATCTTCTGGGGCCAACGTCCTGACTTTC. Its protein product is CASSPKSSGANVLTF.

The chain is built from TRBV19 and TRBJ2-7; D not resolved. The CDR3 runs 13 residues. CDR1 is LNHDA, CDR2 SQIVND, per germline (reference sequence). Trimming took 3 bases from V and 6 from J, leaving 12 bases between them. This CDR3 is CASSMNRKSEQYF. DNA of the CDR3: TGTGCCAGTAGTATGAACCGAAAGAGCGAGCAGTACTTC.

V usage is TRBV7-9 and J usage is TRBJ1-1; D unresolved. V was cut by 5 bases and J by 4 bases, with 8 bases left in between. This CDR3 has 12 residues. From germline, CDR1 is SEHNR and CDR2 FQNEAQ (reference sequence). The CDR3 sequence: CASSPRGTEAFF. The CDR3 bases are TGTGCCAGCAGCCCCCGGGGCACTGAAGCTTTCTTT.

The rearrangement uses TRBV28 and TRBJ2-2; D is perhaps TRBD1 (7 bases). Trimming removed 6 bases from V and 5 bases from J, with 13 bases in between. Germline V gives CDR1 MDHEN, CDR2 SYDVKM. The length of the CDR3 is 14 residues. This CDR3 is CASRNQGGTGELFF. Here the CDR3 DNA reads TGTGCCAGCAGGAACCAGGGGGGAACCGGGGAGCTGTTTTTT.

The chain employs TRBV5-1 and TRBJ2-2; D gene unclear. The V gene lost 4 bases and the J gene lost 6 bases, with 10 bases spanning the gap. CDR1 is SGHRS, CDR2 YFSETQ, per germline. The CDR3 is 13 residues long. The CDR3 sequence: CASSIGPAGELFF. The CDR3, as DNA: TGCGCCAGCAGCATTGGGCCGGCCGGGGAGCTGTTTTTT.

CDR3 amino acids: CASSLRLGSYNEQFF. CDR3 nucleotides: TGCGCCAGCAGCCTGCGACTAGGTTCCTACAATGAGCAGTTCTTC. The chain combines TRBV5-1 with TRBJ2-1; perhaps TRBD2 as D (6 bases). CDR1 is SGHRS and CDR2 is YFSETQ in the germline V gene. The CDR3 has 15 amino acids. V gave up 4 bases and J gave up 1 base, with 12 bases separating them.

V is TRBV7-9 and J is TRBJ2-5; maybe TRBD2 (6 bases). The CDR3 has 15 residues. The ends were cut back, 4 bases at V and 3 bases at J, with 15 bases in the middle. Per the germline V gene, CDR1 is SEHNR and CDR2 is FQNEAQ (reference sequence). DNA for the CDR3: TGTGCCAGCAGCTACGGGGGAGATAGTAAAGAGACCCAGTACTTC. Translated, it gives CASSYGGDSKETQYF. The entire variable domain, with the rest obtained from reference TRBV7-9 and TRBJ2-5, is as follows: DTGVSQNPRHKITKRGQNVTFRCDPISEHNRLYWYRQTLGQGPEFLTYFQNEAQLEKSRLLSDRFSAERPKGSFSTLEIQRTEQGDSAMYLCASSYGGDSKETQYFGPGTRLLVL.

The V call is TRBV7-9, the J call TRBJ2-3; a possible D gene is TRBD1 (6 bases). The CDR3 spans 14 residues. Germline V gene lookup returns CDR1 SEHNR and CDR2 FQNEAQ (reference sequence). The germline V and J ends were trimmed by 0 bases and 4 bases, with 8 bases remaining between them. The CDR3 DNA reads TGTGCCAGCAGCTTAGCGCACAGGGCAGATACGCAGTATTTT. This encodes CASSLAHRADTQYF. The full variable domain, in which reference TRBV7-9 and TRBJ2-3 provide the parts outside the CDR3, is DTGVSQNPRHKITKRGQNVTFRCDPISEHNRLYWYRQTLGQGPEFLTYFQNEAQLEKSRLLSDRFSAERPKGSFSTLEIQRTEQGDSAMYLCASSLAHRADTQYFGPGTRLTVL.

The CDR3 DNA follows: TGTGCTAGTGGTTCTGAGGTTTGGGGGACCCAGTACTTC. It translates to CASGSEVWGTQYF. V gene TRBV12-5 combines with J gene TRBJ2-5; D is unresolved. Trimming shortened V by 4 bases and J by 7 bases, and 13 bases separated the two germline ends. The CDR3 has 13 amino acids. Per germline, CDR1 LGHNT and CDR2 FRNRAP.

The chain links TRBV6-1 to TRBJ2-7; D uncertain. Germline values: CDR1 MNHNS, CDR2 SASEGT. CDR3 length: 14 amino acids. The ends were cut back, 4 bases at V and 2 bases at J, with 12 bases in the middle. The CDR3 sequence: CASSVDGLTYEQYF. In DNA, the CDR3 is TGTGCCAGCAGTGTGGACGGATTAACCTACGAGCAGTACTTC.

V is TRBV7-9 and J is TRBJ2-1, with 12 bases identical to TRBD1. Germline V gives CDR1 SEHNR, CDR2 FQNEAQ (reference sequence). The CDR3 is 14 amino acids. J gave up 11 bases and V 6 bases, and 8 bases lay outside the gene matches. CDR3 sequence reads: CASSLPGTGGKQFF. For the CDR3, the DNA is TGTGCCAGCAGTTTACCCGGGACAGGGGGCAAGCAGTTCTTC.

The V call is TRBV6-6, the J call TRBJ2-5, with unresolved D. V lost 4 bases and J 5 bases, leaving 14 bases between the germline ends. Germline CDR1 reads MNHNY; CDR2 reads SVGAGI (reference sequence). This CDR3 contains 14 residues. This CDR3 is CASSSDGVRETQYF. CDR3 sequence (DNA): TGTGCCAGCAGTTCCGATGGGGTCAGGGAGACCCAGTACTTC.

The chain uses TRBV5-1 and TRBJ2-3, with 12 positions matching TRBD2. V shed 4 bases, J shed 0 bases, and the junction held 21 bases outside the gene matches. The CDR3 is made up of 22 amino acids. CDR1 and CDR2 from the germline V gene are SGHRS and YFSETQ. The CDR3 region has the DNA TGCGCCAGCAGCCACACCTCTCCGGGGCTGACTAGCGGGAGAAGTAGCACAGATACGCAGTATTTT. As protein: CASSHTSPGLTSGRSSTDTQYF.

About this clone itself: Other DNA sequences in this specimen translate into the identical CDR3. This chain uses TRBV7-9 with TRBJ1-3; a possible D gene is TRBD1 (5 bases). The germline V gene encodes CDR1 SEHNR and CDR2 FQNEAQ (reference sequence). Deletions cut 2 bases from V and 4 bases from J, with 9 bases between. CDR3 length: 14 amino acids. The CDR3 loop is CASSLLGAGNTIYF. The CDR3 DNA reads as TGTGCCAGCAGCTTATTAGGGGCCGGAAACACCATATATTTT.

The rearrangement joins TRBV28 to TRBJ1-5, with 8 nucleotides matching TRBD1. The trim removed 4 bases at V and 7 bases at J, leaving 3 bases unmatched. CDR3 length equals 13 residues. The germline V gene encodes CDR1 MDHEN and CDR2 SYDVKM. CDR3 DNA sequence: TGTGCCAGCAGTTCTCACAGGGGGCAGCCCCAGCATTTT. Protein sequence: CASSSHRGQPQHF.

The chain has TRBV5-1 and TRBJ2-2; unclear D gene. In germline, CDR1 is SGHRS, CDR2 YFSETQ. CDR3 length equals 15 residues. The V gene lost 0 bases and the J gene lost 2 bases, with 8 bases spanning the gap. The CDR3 nucleotides read TGCGCCAGCAGCTTGGGGCAGCGTAACACCGGGGAGCTGTTTTTT. It is translated as CASSLGQRNTGELFF. The variable domain in full, completed from reference TRBV5-1 and TRBJ2-2, reads KAGVTQTPRYLIKTRGQQVTLSCSPISGHRSVSWYQQTPGQGLQFLFEYFSETQRNKGNFPGRFSGRQFSNSRSEMNVSTLELGDSALYLCASSLGQRNTGELFFGEGSRLTVL.

The gene calls are TRBV7-9 and TRBJ2-2; 8 nucleotides line up with TRBD2. Per germline, CDR1 SEHNR and CDR2 FQNEAQ (reference sequence). J was trimmed by 6 bases and V by 3 bases; bases with no gene match: 6. This CDR3 region has 15 residues. CDR3 protein: CASSLTGGTPGELFF. In DNA form, the CDR3 reads TGTGCCAGCAGCTTGACGGGGGGGACGCCCGGGGAGCTGTTTTTT.

This clone was counted a few times. The V call is TRBV5-1, the J call TRBJ1-1; 12 bases line up with TRBD1. The CDR3 is 15 amino acids. Germline lookup yields CDR1 SGHRS and CDR2 YFSETQ. The junction had 2 bases not matched to a gene; V was cut back by 0 bases and J by 5 bases. The CDR3 region is CASSLGDRGRTEAFF. CDR3 bases: TGCGCCAGCAGCTTGGGGGACAGGGGGCGGACTGAAGCTTTCTTT.

The gene calls are TRBV11-2 and TRBJ2-5; D possibly corresponds to TRBD1 (6 bases). Trimming left V 0 bases short and J 11 bases short, with 13 bases between. The CDR3 has 13 amino acids. The germline V gene encodes CDR1 SGHAT and CDR2 FQNNGV. The CDR3 DNA reads TGTGCCAGCAGCTTAGATCGGCACAGGGTACAGTACTTC. Protein: CASSLDRHRVQYF.

The chain uses TRBV12-2 and TRBJ2-1; TRBD2 is the table's D call and was not checked against the DNA. TRBV12-2 corresponds to a pseudogene. This CDR3 is 17 amino acids long. This CDR3 reads CASRPHNRAGASNEQFF. The CDR3 DNA is TGTGCAAGTCGCCCCCACAATAGGGCGGGAGCGTCCAATGAGCAGTTCTTC.

This chain connects TRBV5-1 to TRBJ2-3, with 7 bases that match TRBD2. The length of the CDR3 is 12 residues. J gave up 10 bases and V 0 bases, and 2 bases lay outside the gene matches. In germline, CDR1 is SGHRS, CDR2 YFSETQ. The CDR3 is CASSLAGGSQYF. In DNA form, the CDR3 reads TGCGCCAGCAGCTTGGCCGGGGGGTCGCAGTATTTT.

This clone was recorded only once. V gene TRBV6-6 combines with J gene TRBJ1-1, with TRBD1 as a possible D gene (6 bases). Trimming pared 1 base from V and 2 bases from J, leaving 8 bases between. This CDR3 is 14 amino acids long. Germline V CDR1 and CDR2: MNHNY, SVGAGI (reference sequence). This chain's CDR3 is CASSYLGGNTEAFF. CDR3 coding DNA: TGTGCCAGCAGTTACTTAGGGGGAAACACTGAAGCTTTCTTT.